This TCR beta chain was sequenced for a study of OX40 agonist ivuxolimab in advanced cancers. Study-wide context: The patients received agonistic anti-OX40 (CD134) antibody ivuxolimab.

Enrollment shut out patients with autoimmune disease history or systemic immunosuppression. Samples of blood were obtained at baseline, on cycle 4 day 1, and on cycle 7 day 1. The V gene's germline CDR1 is SEHNR and CDR2 FQNEAQ (reference sequence). The CDR3 spans 15 residues. J lost 2 bases, V lost 1 base, and 2 bases had no gene match. The repertoire was sequenced with immunoSEQ multiplex PCR; TCRdb's copy has only in-frame clones and lacks some. Of 50,000 to 65,000 clones listed, around 89% are singletons. The specimen comprised CD4+ or CD8+ T cells sorted from blood, sampled in a trial of the OX40 agonist ivuxolimab. This chain uses TRBV7-9 with TRBJ1-3, with TRBD1 matching 7 bases. The receptor was derived from an adult with an advanced solid tumor such as melanoma, head and neck, liver or kidney cancer. The CDR3: CASSLETGTGNTIYF. The CDR3 coding sequence is TGTGCCAGCAGCTTAGAGACAGGGACTGGAAACACCATATATTTT. The full variable domain, in which reference TRBV7-9 and TRBJ1-3 provide the parts outside the CDR3, is DTGVSQNPRHKITKRGQNVTFRCDPISEHNRLYWYRQTLGQGPEFLTYFQNEAQLEKSRLLSDRFSAERPKGSFSTLEIQRTEQGDSAMYLCASSLETGTGNTIYFGEGSWLTVV.